This T cell receptor beta chain was recorded in a study of blood T cell repertoires in COVID-19. Sequencing used immunoSEQ multiplex PCR; TCRdb keeps in-frame clones, though not all of them. The sample contains about 100,000 clones, around four fifths of which appear only once. The germline V gene encodes CDR1 MNHEY and CDR2 SVGAGI. V was clipped by 11 bases and J by 5 bases, with 19 bases between them. The CDR3 length is 14 residues. The chain joins TRBV6-5 to TRBJ2-1; possibly TRBD2 for D (6 bases). The TCR was taken from a man between 65 and 80 years old with acute or convalescent COVID-19. The material sequenced was peripheral blood. In DNA form, the CDR3 reads TGTGCCGTCGCTCAAGGCGGGGTAAACAATGAGCAGTTCTTC. This codes for CAVAQGGVNNEQFF.